This T cell receptor beta chain emerged from a study of cytomegalovirus exposure and HLA in healthy donors. Study overall: When fewer than 400 donors were genotyped, about 80% of them were found to fall in the Caucasian-associated ancestry cluster.

60 Vbeta and 13 Jbeta primers were used in PCR. TCRdb keeps only in-frame clones here, not all; method: immunoSEQ multiplex PCR. This table holds 200,000 to 250,000 clones, over 65% found once. Donors in the study were healthy people who gave bone marrow. At the time of sampling, donors were nominally healthy, though unrecorded immune exposures were likely. This TCR was sampled from a man aged 18 to 35 in good health and CMV-seronegative. Sequenced input: PBMCs.

DNA of the CDR3: TGTGCCAGCAGTGAAATTGAGGGATCTTACGAGCAGTACTTC. Translated: CASSEIEGSYEQYF. The rearrangement joins TRBV25-1 to TRBJ2-7; D might be TRBD2 (5 bases). CDR3 length: 14 amino acids. Germline-derived CDR1 and CDR2 are MGHDK and SYGVNS. V shed 2 bases and J shed 4 bases, with 12 bases lying between them.